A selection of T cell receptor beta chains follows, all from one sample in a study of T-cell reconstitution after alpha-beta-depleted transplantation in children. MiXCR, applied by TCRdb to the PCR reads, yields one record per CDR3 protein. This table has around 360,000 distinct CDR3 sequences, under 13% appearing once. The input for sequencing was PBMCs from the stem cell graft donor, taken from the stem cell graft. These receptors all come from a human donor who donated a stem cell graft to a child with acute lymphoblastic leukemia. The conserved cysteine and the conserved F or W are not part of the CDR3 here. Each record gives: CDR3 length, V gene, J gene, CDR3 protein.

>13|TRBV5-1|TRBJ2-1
ASSLDLVSYNEQF
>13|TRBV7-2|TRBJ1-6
ASSLAQGVGSPLH
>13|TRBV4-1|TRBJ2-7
ASSQAGEGPYEQY
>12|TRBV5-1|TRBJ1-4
ASSPRGQNEKLF
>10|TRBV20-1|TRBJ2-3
SARRRTDTQY
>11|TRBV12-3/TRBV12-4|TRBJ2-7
ASSYTGLYEQY
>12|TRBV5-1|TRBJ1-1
ASSRDLMNTEAF
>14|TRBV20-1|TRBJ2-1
SARDLRTSGRGEQF
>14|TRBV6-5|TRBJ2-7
ASSYPTAGGSYEQY
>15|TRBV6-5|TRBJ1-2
ASSSPGRGPPNYGYT
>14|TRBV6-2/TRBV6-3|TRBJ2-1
ASSYRQGEGYSEQF
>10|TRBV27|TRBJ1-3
ASQGVGNTIY
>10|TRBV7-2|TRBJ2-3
ASSLGGCTQY
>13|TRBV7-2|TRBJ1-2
ASSLWGEANYGYT
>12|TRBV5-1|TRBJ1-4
ASTSGATNEKLF
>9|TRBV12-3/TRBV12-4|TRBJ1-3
ASSFRDTIY
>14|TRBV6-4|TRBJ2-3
ASSDVWGRGTDTQY
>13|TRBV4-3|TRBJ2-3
ASSQDGSRIDTQY
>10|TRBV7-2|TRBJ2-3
ASSLAGPTQY
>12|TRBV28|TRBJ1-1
ASSLESGRAEAF
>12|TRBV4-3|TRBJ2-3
ASSQDPGLDTQY
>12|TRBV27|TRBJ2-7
ASSLFQGGYEQY
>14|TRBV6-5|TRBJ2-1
ASSYARDSFYNEQF
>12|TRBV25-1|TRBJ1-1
ASSEGDGRTEAF
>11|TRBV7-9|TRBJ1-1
ASSPGTYTEAF
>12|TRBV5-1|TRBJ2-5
ASSLVQGEETQY
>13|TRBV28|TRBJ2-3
ASSPGWGGTDTQY
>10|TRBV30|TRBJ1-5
AWGNGRQPQH
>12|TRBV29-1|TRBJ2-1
SVVWDRGPNEQF
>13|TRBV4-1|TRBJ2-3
ASSQTEGTPDTQY
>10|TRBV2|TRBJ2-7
ASSERSITPY
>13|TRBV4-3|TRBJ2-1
ASSQDPAGELEQF
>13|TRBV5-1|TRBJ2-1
ASSFGASGRHEQF
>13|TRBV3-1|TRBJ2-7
ASSQASTSSYEQY
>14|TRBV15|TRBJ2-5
ATSRGSAGALETQY
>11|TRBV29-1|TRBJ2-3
SVASGSGDTQY
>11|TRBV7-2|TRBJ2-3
ASSPRDTDTQY
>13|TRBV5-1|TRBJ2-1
ASSLWAGGRGEQF
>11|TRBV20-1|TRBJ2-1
SARGLSRGSGF
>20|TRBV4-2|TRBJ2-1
ASSQAVGTSGRRGFVNNEQF
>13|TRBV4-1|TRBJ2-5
ASSQWGTGGETQY
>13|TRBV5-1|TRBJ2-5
ASSLDLRTQETQY
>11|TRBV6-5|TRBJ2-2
ASSYEGAGELF
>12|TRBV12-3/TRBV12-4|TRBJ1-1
ASSWGPANTEAF
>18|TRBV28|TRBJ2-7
ASSLRQLAADPLSMYEQY
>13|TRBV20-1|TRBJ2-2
SASKDSPLSGELF
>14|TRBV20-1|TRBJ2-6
SARGQFSSGANVLT
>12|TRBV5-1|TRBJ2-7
ASSLMGSSYEQY
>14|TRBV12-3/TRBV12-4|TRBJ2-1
ASSLGRVEPFNEQF
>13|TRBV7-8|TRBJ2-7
ASSSSGRPDYEQY
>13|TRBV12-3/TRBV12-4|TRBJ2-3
ASSLTSGARDTQY
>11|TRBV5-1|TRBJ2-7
ASSLEADYEQY
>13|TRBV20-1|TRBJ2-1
SAMDGSSSYNEQF
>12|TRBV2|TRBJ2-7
ASSGTGNSYEQY
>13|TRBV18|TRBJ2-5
ASSPHGSPGETQY
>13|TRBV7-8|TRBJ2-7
ASSLRTTSVYEQY
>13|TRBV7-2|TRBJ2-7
ASSLGGGNDYEQY
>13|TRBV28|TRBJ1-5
ASIPAGGPGQPQH